The T cell receptor beta chain under discussion was sequenced for a study of shared clonotypes between healthy human individuals. CDR3 length: 11 amino acids. V lost 7 bases and J lost 7, with 13 bases in between. The germline V gene encodes CDR1 SQVTM and CDR2 ANQGSEA. Adults of Caucasian background living in Nashville, Tennessee made up all donors. On this clone: Its antigen is unknown.

Study conclusions and caveats: What limited the represented genetic and exposure-history diversity was the small number of donors. A handful of donors had 4% to 5% of their naive CD4 clonotypes in common.

Sequencing was performed with immunoSEQ multiplex PCR; in TCRdb, only in-frame clones are kept and a portion is missing. The repertoire holds roughly 2.2 million clones, with around 93% as singletons. The sample comprised naive CD4+ T cells from PBMCs. The subset here: CD45RA+ positively selected. The rearrangement links TRBV29-1 to TRBJ2-5; D assignment may be TRBD1 or TRBD2 (5 bases each). This TCR came from a man in his late teens or twenties in good health. Some clones in this sample may be carry-over from other donors' samples. The CDR3 spells CSARDDVTQYF. The CDR3 DNA reads as TGCAGCGCAAGGGACGATGTGACCCAGTACTTC.